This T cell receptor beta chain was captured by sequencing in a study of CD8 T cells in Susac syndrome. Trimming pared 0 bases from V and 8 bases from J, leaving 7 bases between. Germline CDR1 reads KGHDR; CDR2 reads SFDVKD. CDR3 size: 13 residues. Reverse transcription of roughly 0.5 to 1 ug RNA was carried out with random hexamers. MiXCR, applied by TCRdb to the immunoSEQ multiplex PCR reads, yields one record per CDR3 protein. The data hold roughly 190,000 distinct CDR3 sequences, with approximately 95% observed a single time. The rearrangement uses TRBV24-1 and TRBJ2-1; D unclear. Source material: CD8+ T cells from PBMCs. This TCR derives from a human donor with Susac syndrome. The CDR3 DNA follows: TGTGCCACCAGTGATTTGCAACTGGATGAGCAGTTCTTC. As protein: CATSDLQLDEQFF.